The entry below gives a single TCR beta chain sequence along with its context. Its antigen is unknown. This entry belongs to a study of CD8 T cells in Susac syndrome. In the study overall: The Susac syndrome patients were therapy-naive, on corticosteroids, or on intravenous immunoglobulin alone at blood draw. Study results and limitations: Susac-specific public clones were found in both the total CD8+ and the CD8+ TEMRA repertoires, with some 15 in the former and a few in the latter.

The V and J ends lost 5 bases and 5 bases respectively, with 14 bases between them. CDR3 length equals 15 residues. The germline gives CDR1 KGHDR, CDR2 SFDVKD. It was CD27 and CD45RA staining that defined memory subsets for TEMRA sorting. Negative isolation yielded CD8+ and CD4+ T cells; FACS enriched TEMRA cells. The authors reverse transcribed roughly 0.5 to 1 ug RNA with random hexamers. Multiplex immunoSEQ PCR targeted 54 Vbeta and 13 Jbeta TCR beta segments. MiXCR was run by TCRdb on the immunoSEQ multiplex PCR reads, yielding one entry per CDR3 protein. The table includes about 2,600 distinct CDR3 sequences, around 74% detected once.

The chain carries TRBV24-1 and TRBJ2-2, with D perhaps TRBD1 (6 bases). This receptor was obtained from a human donor with Susac syndrome. Sequenced input: CD8+ TEMRA cells from PBMCs. Indicated subset: FACS-sorted terminally differentiated effector memory CD8+ T cells re-expressing CD45RA (CD8+ TEMRA). CDR3 in amino acids: CATSGTGWETGELFF. The CDR3 DNA is TGTGCCACCAGTGGAACAGGGTGGGAAACCGGGGAGCTGTTTTTT.